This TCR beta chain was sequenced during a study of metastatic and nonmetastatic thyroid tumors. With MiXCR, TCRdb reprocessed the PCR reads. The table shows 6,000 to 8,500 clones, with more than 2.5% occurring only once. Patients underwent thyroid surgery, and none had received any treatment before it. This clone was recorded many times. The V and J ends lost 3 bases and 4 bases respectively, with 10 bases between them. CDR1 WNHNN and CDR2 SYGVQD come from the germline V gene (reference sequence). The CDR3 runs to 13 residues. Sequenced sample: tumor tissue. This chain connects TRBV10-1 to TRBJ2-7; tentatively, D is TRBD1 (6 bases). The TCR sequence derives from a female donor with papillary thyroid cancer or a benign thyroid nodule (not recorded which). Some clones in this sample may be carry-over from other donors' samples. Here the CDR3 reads CASSDTGWYEQYF. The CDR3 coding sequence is TGCGCCAGCAGTGATACAGGGTGGTACGAGCAGTACTTC.